Presented here are 3 T cell receptor beta chains from one specimen sequenced in a study of T cell responses to AZD1222 COVID-19 vaccine. Generated by immunoSEQ multiplex PCR, the TCRdb table keeps only in-frame clones and is missing some. This table holds 70,000 to 95,000 clones, roughly 88% found once. The specimen comprised peripheral blood, sampled on day 0 of MenACWY control vaccination. Every receptor here comes from an adult in good health.

The V call is TRBV30, the J call TRBJ1-2; D gene ambiguous. The germline V gene has CDR1 GTSNPN and CDR2 SVGIG (reference sequence). The CDR3 has 13 residues. Trimming shortened V by 2 bases and J by 8 bases, and 15 bases separated the two germline ends. The CDR3 region has the DNA TGTGCCTGGAGTCCCCGATTTGGGCAGGGCTACACCTTC. The encoded protein is CAWSPRFGQGYTF.

The genes are TRBV3-1 (or the pseudogene TRBV3-2) and TRBJ2-7; 7 positions match TRBD1. The CDR3 totals 12 residues. Germline V CDR1 and CDR2: LGHDT, YNNKEL (reference sequence). Trimming removed 4 bases from V and 4 bases from J; junction bases left unmatched: 1. The DNA for the CDR3 is TGTGCCAGCAGCCCACAGGGGTACGAGCAGTACTTC. Encoded protein: CASSPQGYEQYF.

The V and J genes are TRBV28 and TRBJ2-7; D possibly corresponds to TRBD2 (5 bases). Per germline, CDR1 MDHEN and CDR2 SYDVKM. V shed 8 bases and J shed 2 bases, with 13 bases lying between them. The CDR3 runs to 13 residues. The CDR3 loop is CASLPPRAYEQYF. As DNA, the CDR3 is TGTGCCAGCCTCCCACCGAGGGCCTACGAGCAGTACTTC.